Each of the 3 T cell receptor beta chains below was sequenced from the same sample in a study of blood T cell repertoires in COVID-19. Here immunoSEQ multiplex PCR was the method, and the copy in TCRdb shows in-frame clones only, minus some. The data show 210,000 or so clones, 85% seen once. Sequencing was performed on peripheral blood. Receptor source: a man aged 45-65 years with COVID-19, enrolled during active disease.

The chain has TRBV10-3 and TRBJ2-3; the match to TRBD2 covers 13 bases. After removal of 4 bases from V and 0 bases from J, the junction contained 1 base not matched to a gene. This CDR3 contains 16 residues. CDR1 and CDR2 from the germline V gene are ENHRY and SYGVKD. The DNA of the CDR3 is TGTGCCATCAGTGGGGGACTAGCGGGGAGCACAGATACGCAGTATTTT. The encoded protein is CAISGGLAGSTDTQYF.

Note on this clone: The junction shows a germline mismatch at one end, possibly a read error. The same CDR3 can be traced to other DNA sequences in this sample. V and J are TRBV5-5 and TRBJ2-7; 11 bases align to TRBD1. Germline lookup yields CDR1 SGHKS and CDR2 YYEKEE (reference sequence). CDR3 length: 15 amino acids. In DNA form, the CDR3 reads TGTGCTAGCAGCCTTGGCGGGACAGGGGGAAGGGAGCAGTACTTC. Protein product: CASSLGGTGGREQYF.

This clone was recorded only once. This rearrangement joins TRBV19 to TRBJ1-6; no clear D. The CDR3 runs 14 residues. The ends were cut back, 5 bases at V and 9 bases at J, with 14 bases in the middle. The germline CDR1 and CDR2 sequences are LNHDA and SQIVND (reference sequence). The CDR3 nucleotides read TGTGCCAGTAGTCCTATTGGAGGCAGTTCACCCCTCCACTTT. The encoded protein is CASSPIGGSSPLHF.